These T cell receptor beta chains were read from a single sample in a study of blood T cell repertoires in COVID-19. Clones were sequenced by immunoSEQ multiplex PCR, and TCRdb holds only the in-frame ones, with some missing. In the table there are around 78,000 clones, about 90% of which are singletons. The sequenced material came from peripheral blood. These receptors all come from a man in his fifties or sixties with active COVID-19. The CDR3 runs from the conserved cysteine through the conserved F or W. A D gene is named only where the DNA matches it firmly. Size tells how often a clone was seen (once, few, many) or the class of an expanded clone, and some rows leave it out.

clone size	V gene	J gene	D gene	CDR3 protein	CDR3 DNA
NA	TRBV4-3	TRBJ2-7	NA	CASSQDRPGVAAHSYEQYF	TGCGCCAGCAGCCAAGATCGGCCCGGAGTAGCGGCACACTCCTACGAGCAGTACTTC
once	TRBV5-6	TRBJ2-1	NA	CASSYAGGLSGEQFF	TGTGCCAGCAGCTATGCAGGGGGGCTGAGCGGTGAGCAGTTCTTC
NA	TRBV4-2	TRBJ1-6	TRBD1	CASSHPTTPTGGDRGSPLHF	TGTGCCAGCAGCCACCCCACGACCCCGACAGGGGGCGACCGAGGGTCACCCCTCCACTTT
NA	TRBV7-9	TRBJ2-1	TRBD1	CASSPIRQGSRMDEQFF	TGTGCCAGCAGCCCAATAAGACAGGGGTCGAGGATGGATGAGCAGTTCTTC
NA	TRBV28	TRBJ1-1	TRBD1	CASSTPTGTNTEAFF	TGTGCCAGCAGTACCCCGACAGGGACGAACACTGAAGCTTTCTTT
NA	TRBV7-2	TRBJ1-5	TRBD1	CASSSGDRGIGGNQPQHF	TGTGCCAGCAGCTCAGGAGACAGGGGGATAGGTGGCAATCAGCCCCAGCATTTT
NA	TRBV7-9	TRBJ1-1	NA	CASSPFRDKQAFF	TGTGCCAGCAGCCCGTTCCGGGACAAACAAGCTTTCTTT
NA	TRBV19	TRBJ2-3	TRBD1	CASSPRGQVSTDTQYF	TGTGCCAGTAGTCCACGCGGACAGGTTAGCACAGATACGCAGTATTTT
NA	TRBV11-1	TRBJ2-2	NA	CASSSLLARELFF	TGTGCCAGCAGTTCGTTGCTGGCCCGGGAGCTGTTTTTT
NA	TRBV7-2	TRBJ2-3	NA	CASKFTAEGADTQYF	TGTGCCAGCAAATTTACGGCGGAAGGGGCTGATACGCAGTATTTT
once	TRBV12-2	TRBJ2-7	NA	CASRFSNCGRLSYEQYF	TGTGCAAGTCGCTTCTCAAATTGTGGTCGACTCTCCTACGAGCAGTACTTC
NA	TRBV3-1/TRBV3-2	TRBJ1-2	TRBD1	CASSQSHFMDRGKIGYTF	TGTGCCAGCAGCCAGTCTCACTTTATGGACAGGGGGAAAATCGGCTACACCTTC
NA	TRBV6-1	TRBJ1-4	NA	CASSEAGARSTNEKLFF	TGTGCCAGCAGTGAGGCAGGGGCACGCTCAACTAATGAAAAACTGTTTTTT
once	TRBV5-4	TRBJ2-3	TRBD2	CASASGTSGRALLDTQYF	TGTGCCAGCGCCTCCGGGACTAGCGGGAGGGCCTTATTAGATACGCAGTATTTT
NA	TRBV3-1/TRBV3-2	TRBJ2-3	TRBD2	CASSRSQVAGATDTQYF	TGTGCCAGCAGCCGCTCACAGGTAGCGGGAGCCACAGATACGCAGTATTTT
NA	TRBV2	TRBJ1-3	NA	CASRESRDFGSGNTIYF	TGTGCCAGCAGGGAAAGCCGGGACTTCGGCTCTGGAAACACCATATATTTT